A selection of T cell receptor beta chains follows, all from one sample in a study of T cells in Graves' hyperthyroidism and ophthalmopathy. TCRdb recomputed calls from the multiplex PCR reads with MiXCR, one row per CDR3 protein. Among hundreds of thousands of distinct CDR3 sequences listed, around 19% were seen once. The sample comprised blood. These receptors originate from a woman aged 50 to 60 with Graves' hyperthyroidism that later progressed to Graves' ophthalmopathy. The CDR3 runs from the conserved cysteine through the conserved F or W. Fields, in order: D gene, clone size, J gene, V gene, CDR3 DNA, CDR3 protein. A D gene is named only where the DNA matches it firmly. Size is stated for part of the rows, as once, few or many counts, or as a class when the clone is expanded.

D: TRBD2; size: few; J: TRBJ2-5; V: TRBV6-1; DNA: TGTGCCAGCAGTAGAGCGGGGGGCCGTGGGACCCAGTACTTC; CDR3: CASSRAGGRGTQYF
D: .; size: few; J: TRBJ2-3; V: TRBV9; DNA: TGTGCCAGCAGCGTAGGAATTTCGGCAGATACGCAGTATTTT; CDR3: CASSVGISADTQYF
D: .; size: few; J: TRBJ1-4; V: TRBV4-1; DNA: TGCGCCAGCAGCCAAGAAGGGCGGGAACCCTATGAAAAACTGTTTTTT; CDR3: CASSQEGREPYEKLFF
D: .; size: many; J: TRBJ1-3; V: TRBV20-1; DNA: TGCAGTGCTAGGTCACCGGCTGGAAACACCATATATTTT; CDR3: CSARSPAGNTIYF
D: .; size: few; J: TRBJ2-1; V: TRBV5-6; DNA: TGTGCCAGCAGCCTCCCGACAGGGACTTCCTCCTACAATGAGCAGTTCTTC; CDR3: CASSLPTGTSSYNEQFF
D: TRBD2; size: many; J: TRBJ2-3; V: TRBV13; DNA: TGTGCCAGCAGCCCCGGGCAGCGGGGCGGAGTAGATACGCAGTATTTT; CDR3: CASSPGQRGGVDTQYF
D: .; size: .; J: TRBJ2-7; V: TRBV20-1; DNA: TGCAGTGCCCACGTGCGCCCGGGCTCCTACGAGCAGTACTTC; CDR3: CSAHVRPGSYEQYF
D: .; size: many; J: TRBJ2-3; V: TRBV2; DNA: TGTGCCAGCAGTGGGTTAGGGCGGACCACAGATACGCAGTATTTT; CDR3: CASSGLGRTTDTQYF
D: TRBD2; size: few; J: TRBJ2-5; V: TRBV12-3/TRBV12-4; DNA: TGTGCCAGCAGTTTAAGCTCAGCGGGGACTTACTTC; CDR3: CASSLSSAGTYF
D: .; size: few; J: TRBJ2-7; V: TRBV4-1; DNA: TGCGCCAGCAGCCAAGACGGCAGGGGCCTCTTTCGGCAGTACTTC; CDR3: CASSQDGRGLFRQYF
D: .; size: .; J: TRBJ2-5; V: TRBV27; DNA: TGTGCCAGCAGTACAACCAGGGTCCAAGAGACCCAGTACTTC; CDR3: CASSTTRVQETQYF
D: .; size: .; J: TRBJ1-1; V: TRBV6-2/TRBV6-3; DNA: TGTGCCAGCACCCTTTGGACATTCATGAACACTGAAGCTTTCTTT; CDR3: CASTLWTFMNTEAFF
D: .; size: .; J: TRBJ1-6; V: TRBV6-9; DNA: TGTGCCAGCAGTTACAGTACAGAAGGCAATTCACCCCTCCACTTT; CDR3: CASSYSTEGNSPLHF
D: TRBD1; size: .; J: TRBJ2-6; V: TRBV10-3; DNA: TGTGCCATCAGTGAGTCCTTGGGACAGGGTACTGGGGCCAACGTCCTGACTTTC; CDR3: CAISESLGQGTGANVLTF
D: .; size: few; J: TRBJ1-5; V: TRBV20-1; DNA: TGCAGTGCTAGAGCCTTGTATAGCAATCAGCCCCAGCATTTT; CDR3: CSARALYSNQPQHF
D: .; size: few; J: TRBJ2-2; V: TRBV5-1; DNA: TGCGCCAGCAGCTTCAGGACGATCACCGGGGAGCTGTTTTTT; CDR3: CASSFRTITGELFF
D: TRBD2; size: few; J: TRBJ2-1; V: TRBV7-9; DNA: TGTGCCAGCAGCTTTAGCGGGGGCTTTAATGAGCAGTTCTTC; CDR3: CASSFSGGFNEQFF
D: .; size: few; J: TRBJ1-1; V: TRBV11-2; DNA: TGTGCCAGCAGCTCCGCCTTGCAAAACACTGAAGCTTTCTTT; CDR3: CASSSALQNTEAFF
D: TRBD1; size: .; J: TRBJ2-7; V: TRBV5-8; DNA: TGTGCCAGCAGCTCGGACAGGGTAACCTACGAGCAGTACTTC; CDR3: CASSSDRVTYEQYF
D: TRBD2; size: many; J: TRBJ2-3; V: TRBV5-1; DNA: TGCGCCAGCAGCTTGACTAGCGGGGGTGACGATACGCAGTATTTT; CDR3: CASSLTSGGDDTQYF
D: TRBD1; size: many; J: TRBJ1-2; V: TRBV12-3/TRBV12-4; DNA: TGTGCCAGCAGTAAGGACAGGGGGCGGATCGGTGGCTACACCTTC; CDR3: CASSKDRGRIGGYTF
D: TRBD2; size: .; J: TRBJ2-1; V: TRBV20-1; DNA: TGCAGTGCTAGAGAACTAGCGGGGGCCATCCACAATGAGCAGTTCTTC; CDR3: CSARELAGAIHNEQFF
D: TRBD2; size: .; J: TRBJ2-5; V: TRBV5-6; DNA: TGTGCCAGCAGCTTGGGGTTAGCGGGGGGGCTGTCGGGCGAGACCCAGTACTTC; CDR3: CASSLGLAGGLSGETQYF
D: TRBD2; size: few; J: TRBJ2-3; V: TRBV2; DNA: TGTGCCAGCACCCCGGGACTATTTAGCACAGATACGCAGTATTTT; CDR3: CASTPGLFSTDTQYF
D: .; size: many; J: TRBJ1-2; V: TRBV3-1; DNA: TGTGCCAGCAGCCTGAAGGGTTTGCCCTATGGCTACACCTTC; CDR3: CASSLKGLPYGYTF
D: .; size: .; J: TRBJ1-1; V: TRBV3-1; DNA: TGTGCCAGCAGCCAGGCTGGGGTGGCTGAAGCTTTCTTT; CDR3: CASSQAGVAEAFF
D: TRBD1; size: few; J: TRBJ1-2; V: TRBV6-2/TRBV6-3; DNA: TGTGCCAGCAGTCCGGACAGGGGGCGACGGGCTGGTGGCTACACCTTC; CDR3: CASSPDRGRRAGGYTF
D: TRBD1; size: many; J: TRBJ1-2; V: TRBV27; DNA: TGTGCCAGCAGACAGGGACAGGGCTATGGCTACACCTTC; CDR3: CASRQGQGYGYTF
D: .; size: few; J: TRBJ2-5; V: TRBV6-1; DNA: TGTGCCAGCAGACCAGGGACGGCAAAAGAGACCCAGTACTTC; CDR3: CASRPGTAKETQYF
D: .; size: many; J: TRBJ2-1; V: TRBV2; DNA: TGTGCCAGCGCTTGGCAGACAATCTACAATGAGCAGTTCTTC; CDR3: CASAWQTIYNEQFF
D: .; size: .; J: TRBJ1-5; V: TRBV6-1; DNA: TGTGCCAGCAGAACCCTGACGGTAGATAGCAATCAGCCCCAGCATTTT; CDR3: CASRTLTVDSNQPQHF
D: .; size: .; J: TRBJ1-6; V: TRBV27; DNA: TGTGCCAGCCGAGGCGCAGGGGTTAATTCACCCCTCCACTTT; CDR3: CASRGAGVNSPLHF
D: .; size: .; J: TRBJ2-1; V: TRBV27; DNA: TGTGCCAGCAGTCTAAGGGACCACTACAATGAGCAGTTCTTC; CDR3: CASSLRDHYNEQFF
D: .; size: many; J: TRBJ1-2; V: TRBV2; DNA: TGTGCCAGCCAAGATCTGTTCGAGGGAGGGATCTATGGCTACACCTTC; CDR3: CASQDLFEGGIYGYTF
D: .; size: few; J: TRBJ2-5; V: TRBV12-3/TRBV12-4; DNA: TGTGCCAGCAGTTCCTCGCGGGAGACCCAGTACTTC; CDR3: CASSSSRETQYF
D: TRBD1; size: .; J: TRBJ1-4; V: TRBV6-1; DNA: TGTGCCAGCAGACCACCCGGGACAGGGGATGAAAAACTGTTTTTT; CDR3: CASRPPGTGDEKLFF
D: .; size: few; J: TRBJ2-7; V: TRBV19; DNA: TGTGCCAGTAGTCCGCAGAACACCTACGAGCAGTACTTC; CDR3: CASSPQNTYEQYF
D: .; size: many; J: TRBJ2-5; V: TRBV5-1; DNA: TGCGCCAGCAGCTTGCTAACAGGGGTATCTGCGGGGGAGACCCAGTACTTC; CDR3: CASSLLTGVSAGETQYF
D: TRBD1; size: once; J: TRBJ1-5; V: TRBV19; DNA: TGTGCCAGTAAATTTACAGGGGTTGGTCAGCCCCAGCATTTT; CDR3: CASKFTGVGQPQHF
D: .; size: many; J: TRBJ1-5; V: TRBV2; DNA: TGTGCCAGCTCATGGGGGGATAGCAATCAGCCCCAGCATTTT; CDR3: CASSWGDSNQPQHF
D: .; size: .; J: TRBJ1-5; V: TRBV19; DNA: TGTGCCAGTAGCGATTCAGAGAATCAGCCCCAGCATTTT; CDR3: CASSDSENQPQHF
D: .; size: many; J: TRBJ2-2; V: TRBV5-1; DNA: TGCGCCAGCAGCTTGGAGACAGCGAACACCGGGGAGCTGTTTTTT; CDR3: CASSLETANTGELFF
D: TRBD2; size: .; J: TRBJ2-7; V: TRBV20-1; DNA: TGCAGTGCTACGGCGGGGTCTAGCGGGGGCTTCAGCTCCTACGAGCAGTACTTC; CDR3: CSATAGSSGGFSSYEQYF
D: TRBD1; size: few; J: TRBJ2-2; V: TRBV6-1; DNA: TGTGCCAGCAGTGCTCGGACAGGGTCAACCGGGGAGCTGTTTTTT; CDR3: CASSARTGSTGELFF
D: TRBD2; size: .; J: TRBJ2-1; V: TRBV19; DNA: TGTGCCAGTAGTATACCTAGCGGGGGGGCCCGGTACCGCAATGAGCAGTTCTTC; CDR3: CASSIPSGGARYRNEQFF